A single sample is the source of the 29 T cell receptor beta chains below, sequenced in a study of T-cell memory formation after mild COVID-19. TCRdb re-called the 5' RACE reads through MiXCR, storing one row per CDR3 protein. The data show roughly 250,000 distinct CDR3 sequences, roughly 17% seen once. The specimen was PBMCs or a T cell subset sorted from them (not recorded which). Source of these receptors: a man aged 18 to 29 who had mild COVID-19 (a few samples of this study predate the infection). Cell type and time point are not known.

This clonotype showed up just a few times. The V gene is TRBV28, the J gene TRBJ1-6; 7 bases map to TRBD1. The ends lost 6 bases at V and 9 bases at J; junction bases unmatched: 8. The CDR3 contains 14 residues. Germline V lookup: CDR1 MDHEN, CDR2 SYDVKM. DNA for the CDR3: TGTGCCAGCAGATCTCAGGGGGGTCCTTCACCCCTCCACTTT. It encodes CASRSQGGPSPLHF.

This rearrangement joins TRBV7-3 to TRBJ1-1, with 8 bases identical to TRBD1. Germline CDR1 is SGHTA and CDR2 is FQGTGA. The CDR3 totals 13 residues. The V and J ends lost 6 bases and 5 bases, in that order; junction bases with no gene match: 5. The CDR3 here is CASSQTGGTEAFF. Written as DNA, the CDR3 is TGTGCCAGCAGTCAAACAGGGGGGACTGAAGCTTTCTTT.

V gene TRBV5-1 combines with J gene TRBJ2-1; D is undetermined. The CDR3 covers 15 residues. Trimming left V 5 bases short and J 0 bases short, with 12 bases between. The germline V gene encodes CDR1 SGHRS and CDR2 YFSETQ. This chain's CDR3 is CASSNSRSSYNEQFF. The CDR3 nucleotides are TGCGCCAGCAGTAATTCGCGCAGCTCCTACAATGAGCAGTTCTTC.

The rearrangement joins TRBV3-1 to TRBJ2-6; 8 bases agree with TRBD1. The CDR3 contains 17 residues. V trimming: 5 bases; J trimming: 2 bases; junction bases outside the gene matches: 8. Per the germline V gene, CDR1 is LGHDT and CDR2 is YNNKEL (reference sequence). CDR3 sequence reads: CASSEFRTGTGANVLTF. The CDR3 coding sequence is TGTGCCAGCAGCGAGTTTCGGACAGGGACTGGGGCCAACGTCCTGACTTTC.

This clonotype came up a few times. The CDR3 is CASRKPGHNEQFF. The CDR3 region has the DNA TGCGCCAGTAGAAAGCCGGGGCACAATGAGCAGTTCTTC. This chain uses TRBV4-3 with TRBJ2-1; D tentatively fits TRBD1 or TRBD2 (5 bases each). In germline, CDR1 is LGHNA, CDR2 YSLEER. V lost 9 bases and J 5 bases, leaving 14 bases between the germline ends. This CDR3 region has 13 residues.

This clonotype was counted a few times. This chain uses TRBV20-1 with TRBJ2-2; TRBD1 matches at 10 bases. Germline assignment: CDR1 DFQATT and CDR2 SNEGSKA (reference sequence). The CDR3 extends over 16 amino acids. V gave up 2 bases and J gave up 4 bases; unmatched junction bases: 7. In DNA, the CDR3 is TGCAGTGCTAGAAAGACAGGGGGCGACCTCACCGGGGAGCTGTTTTTT. Amino acid sequence: CSARKTGGDLTGELFF.

Remarks on this clonotype: A read error may account for a junction end that differs from germline. The chain carries TRBV27 and TRBJ1-6; D call uncertain. CDR3 size: 14 residues. From germline, CDR1 is MNHEY and CDR2 SMNVEV (reference sequence). CDR3 amino acids: CASRWRRAFSPLHF. In DNA form, the CDR3 reads TGTGCCAGCCGGTGGCGGAGGGCATTTTCACCTCTCCACTTT.

This chain connects TRBV20-1 to TRBJ1-3; 8 bases match TRBD1. The CDR3 is made up of 15 amino acids. Trimming cost V 0 bases and J 1 base; bases outside gene matches: 2. The V gene's germline CDR1 is DFQATT and CDR2 SNEGSKA (reference sequence). The CDR3 protein is CSARDRGRSGNTIYF. DNA of the CDR3: TGCAGTGCTAGAGACAGGGGGCGGTCTGGAAACACCATATATTTT.

This chain joins TRBV7-9 and TRBJ1-1; no definite D call. Per the germline V gene, CDR1 is SEHNR and CDR2 is FQNEAQ (reference sequence). The CDR3 is 12 residues long. With 1 base removed from V and 8 bases from J, the gap between germline ends came to 8 bases. The CDR3: CASSLDAGEAFF. CDR3 coding DNA: TGTGCCAGCAGCTTAGACGCGGGAGAAGCTTTCTTT.

This clonotype came up a few times. The V call is TRBV27, the J call TRBJ2-6; D perhaps matches TRBD1 (6 bases). The CDR3 totals 17 residues. Deletions cut 3 bases from V and 0 bases from J, with 12 bases between. CDR1 MNHEY and CDR2 SMNVEV come from the germline V gene (reference sequence). CDR3 DNA: TGTGCCAGCAGTTTGGTGGGGGCGAACTCTGGGGCCAACGTCCTGACTTTC. It yields the protein CASSLVGANSGANVLTF.

The chain employs TRBV9 and TRBJ1-4, with a weak D call TRBD1 (6 bases). The CDR3 is made up of 16 amino acids. CDR1 and CDR2 from the germline V gene are SGDLS and YYNGEE. V was pared by 2 bases and J by 3 bases, with 14 bases between. The CDR3 loop is CASSVSGALSNEKLFF. The CDR3 nucleotides read TGTGCCAGCAGCGTTTCAGGGGCGCTTTCTAATGAAAAACTGTTTTTT.

This clonotype was recorded many times. The chain links TRBV4-2 to TRBJ2-7; unclear D gene. The CDR3 length is 13 residues. The ends were cut back, 0 bases at V and 6 bases at J, with 9 bases in the middle. The V gene's germline CDR1 is LGHNA and CDR2 YNFKEQ. The CDR3 DNA is TGTGCCAGCAGCCAAGATAGAGGTGTCGAGCAGTACTTC. Its translation: CASSQDRGVEQYF.

The chain has TRBV5-6 and TRBJ1-5; D might be TRBD1 (5 bases). The CDR3 runs 15 residues. CDR1 is SGHDT, CDR2 YYEEEE, per germline. Trimming cost V 4 bases and J 5 bases, with 16 bases left between them. The CDR3, as DNA: TGTGCCAGCAGCCAGTCCCTACAAGGGGATCAGCCCCAGCATTTT. Encoded protein: CASSQSLQGDQPQHF.

In its sample, this clonotype was seen many times. The chain links TRBV11-2 to TRBJ2-5; D gene unclear. V gave up 4 bases and J gave up 5 bases, with 14 bases separating them. This CDR3 is built from 14 residues. Per the germline V gene, CDR1 is SGHAT and CDR2 is FQNNGV. CDR3 sequence reads: CASSSRQTEETQYF. The CDR3 DNA is TGTGCCAGCAGCTCCAGGCAAACTGAGGAGACCCAGTACTTC. The whole variable domain, filled in from reference TRBV11-2 and TRBJ2-5, reads EAGVAQSPRYKIIEKRQSVAFWCNPISGHATLYWYQQILGQGPKLLIQFQNNGVVDDSQLPKDRFSAERLKGVDSTLKIQPAKLEDSAVYLCASSSRQTEETQYFGPGTRLLVL.

The chain links TRBV19 to TRBJ2-3; the D gene is possibly TRBD2 (7 bases). Per the germline V gene, CDR1 is LNHDA and CDR2 is SQIVND (reference sequence). This CDR3 spans 16 amino acids. V dropped 1 base and J dropped 7 bases, with 18 bases sitting between them. CDR3 nucleotide sequence: TGTGCCAGTAGTATAGTTGAGGGGGGGCCCGGGAATACGCAGTATTTT. This codes for CASSIVEGGPGNTQYF. The full variable domain, rest sourced from reference TRBV19 and TRBJ2-3, is DGGITQSPKYLFRKEGQNVTLSCEQNLNHDAMYWYRQDPGQGLRLIYYSQIVNDFQKGDIAEGYSVSREKKESFPLTVTSAQKNPTAFYLCASSIVEGGPGNTQYFGPGTRLTVL.

The chain links TRBV28 to TRBJ2-2; a possible D gene is TRBD1 (5 bases). The V gene lost 6 bases and the J gene lost 4 bases, with 24 bases spanning the gap. The CDR3 contains 18 residues. CDR1 and CDR2 (germline): MDHEN, SYDVKM. The CDR3 DNA follows: TGTGCCAGCAGCTGGGTCAGGGCCAAGAAGTTAACCACCGGGGAGCTGTTTTTT. This gives the protein CASSWVRAKKLTTGELFF.

This clonotype has just a few counts. The chain couples TRBV12-3 or TRBV12-4 to TRBJ2-2; no reliable D call. CDR3 length: 14 amino acids. With 6 bases removed from V and 4 bases from J, the gap between germline ends came to 12 bases. The CDR3 is CASSPTGRTGELFF. In DNA form, the CDR3 reads TGTGCCAGCAGCCCTACCGGCCGCACCGGGGAGCTGTTTTTT.

Only one count was recorded for this clonotype. J is TRBJ2-5 and V is TRBV7-8; D gene unclear. The germline CDR1 and CDR2 sequences are SGHVS and FQNEAQ. Trimming shortened V by 1 base and J by 2 bases, and 5 bases separated the two germline ends. The CDR3 runs to 13 residues. CDR3 sequence reads: CASSLEIQETQYF. CDR3 in DNA: TGTGCCAGCAGCTTAGAGATACAAGAGACCCAGTACTTC.

The chain joins TRBV5-1 to TRBJ2-2; 9 bases are shared with TRBD1. Germline V CDR1 and CDR2: SGHRS, YFSETQ. The CDR3 loop spans 15 amino acids. Germline trimming cut 1 base from V and 7 bases from J; bases unmatched to any gene: 5. The CDR3 coding sequence is TGCGCCAGCAGCTTGTCAGGACAGGGGTTCGGGGAGCTGTTTTTT. It is translated as CASSLSGQGFGELFF.

The gene calls are TRBV7-2 and TRBJ2-1; 13 bases agree with TRBD2. The V segment lost 5 bases and the J segment 8 bases; nucleotides outside the gene matches: 6. Germline V gene lookup returns CDR1 SGHTA and CDR2 FQGNSA. The CDR3 runs 15 residues. The CDR3 DNA follows: TGTGCCAGCAGCGCACTAGCGGGGGGGCGATATGAGCAGTTCTTC. As protein: CASSALAGGRYEQFF.

This clonotype was seen more than once but under ten times. The genes are TRBV4-3 and TRBJ1-5; D is unresolved. In germline, CDR1 is LGHNA, CDR2 YSLEER. CDR3 length: 14 residues. Trimming stripped 1 base from V and 3 bases from J, with 7 bases between. The chain's CDR3 is CASSQGVYNQPQHF. DNA of the CDR3: TGCGCCAGCAGCCAAGGGGTTTACAATCAGCCCCAGCATTTT.

The chain employs TRBV24-1 and TRBJ2-3; D unclear. Germline-derived CDR1 and CDR2 are KGHDR and SFDVKD. The CDR3 covers 14 residues. Trimming removed 2 bases at V and 4 bases at J, with 9 bases between. CDR3 sequence (DNA): TGTGCCACCAGTGATTCCTTAGCCTCAGATACGCAGTATTTT. Translated: CATSDSLASDTQYF.

The chain combines TRBV25-1 with TRBJ2-2, with D unresolved. CDR3 length: 15 residues. Germline V lookup: CDR1 MGHDK, CDR2 SYGVNS. Trimming shortened V by 6 bases and J by 1 base, and 12 bases separated the two germline ends. The CDR3 nucleotides read TGTGCCAGCAGCTTTAGTACAGTGAACACCGGGGAGCTGTTTTTT. Encoded protein: CASSFSTVNTGELFF.

This clonotype is a singleton in its sample. The V gene is TRBV24-1, the J gene TRBJ1-1; D uncertain. V shed 6 bases and J shed 1 base, with 5 bases lying between them. CDR3 length equals 12 residues. Germline V CDR1 and CDR2: KGHDR, SFDVKD. The CDR3 protein is CATSSQNTEAFF. CDR3 coding DNA: TGTGCCACCAGTTCGCAGAACACTGAAGCTTTCTTT.

The chain links TRBV5-1 to TRBJ1-1; no definite D call. The V gene's germline CDR1 is SGHRS and CDR2 YFSETQ. The CDR3 has 13 amino acids. Trimming cost V 0 bases and J 3 bases, with 6 bases left between them. The CDR3 DNA is TGCGCCAGCAGCTTGGGGTGGGACACTGAAGCTTTCTTT. Translated, it gives CASSLGWDTEAFF. The full variable domain, rest sourced from reference TRBV5-1 and TRBJ1-1, is KAGVTQTPRYLIKTRGQQVTLSCSPISGHRSVSWYQQTPGQGLQFLFEYFSETQRNKGNFPGRFSGRQFSNSRSEMNVSTLELGDSALYLCASSLGWDTEAFFGQGTRLTVV.

The table lists this clonotype with a few counts. The V and J genes are TRBV27 and TRBJ1-6; TRBD1 aligns across 12 bases. The CDR3 extends over 18 amino acids. Germline CDR1 is MNHEY and CDR2 is SMNVEV (reference sequence). The V and J ends lost 5 bases and 4 bases, in that order; junction bases with no gene match: 9. The CDR3 DNA is TGTGCCAGCAGTCCTTTCGGGGACAGGGGGCCTTATAATTCACCCCTCCACTTT. Protein: CASSPFGDRGPYNSPLHF.

In this sample, this clonotype turned up many times. The chain has TRBV29-1 and TRBJ2-1, with D unclear. The length of the CDR3 is 16 residues. The ends were cut back, 6 bases at V and 1 base at J, with 19 bases in the middle. CDR1 is SQVTM and CDR2 is ANQGSEA in the germline V gene. DNA of the CDR3: TGCAGCGTAACCCTCGGTGGGCCCGATTCCTACAATGAGCAGTTCTTC. Translation gives CSVTLGGPDSYNEQFF.

This clonotype was seen many times. The chain joins TRBV7-6 to TRBJ2-1, with TRBD1 as a possible D gene (6 bases). V was clipped by 1 base and J by 8 bases, with 15 bases between them. CDR3 size: 15 residues. Germline-derived CDR1 and CDR2 are SGHVS and FNYEAQ. The CDR3 region is CASSLEDGRGHEQFF. DNA of the CDR3: TGTGCCAGCAGCTTAGAGGATGGCAGGGGACATGAGCAGTTCTTC.

V gene TRBV18 combines with J gene TRBJ1-1; D perhaps matches TRBD1 (5 bases). V lost 1 base and J lost 1, with 7 bases in between. Per the germline V gene, CDR1 is KGHSH and CDR2 is LQKENI. This CDR3 region has 14 residues. The CDR3, as DNA: TGTGCCAGCTCACCACAGGGGCCGAACACTGAAGCTTTCTTT. This encodes CASSPQGPNTEAFF.